This TCR beta chain originates from a study of shared clonotypes between healthy human individuals. Study results and caveats: Having only a few donors restricted how much genetic and exposure-history diversity was captured.

Original methodology: Sequence data from immunoSEQ were junction-only and lacked quality scores; consequently, filtering differed. Only in-frame clones appear in the TCRdb table, and some are missing; sequencing was by immunoSEQ multiplex PCR. The DNA was the basis for D and trimming; V, J and clone size are from that table. The table lists some 2 million clones, over 85% of them singletons, with 0.1% to 0.15% in the top ten. CDR3 length: 14 residues. Trimming removed 6 bases at V and 3 bases at J, with 11 bases between. Germline CDR1 reads SEHNR; CDR2 reads FQNEAQ (reference sequence). Notes on this clone: Its antigen is not identified.

The chain has TRBV7-9 and TRBJ1-4; perhaps TRBD1 as D (5 bases). The sequenced sample was naive CD4+ T cells sorted from blood. Subset noted: CD45RA+ positively selected. This receptor was obtained from a man aged 18 to 29 in good health. The CDR3 DNA reads as TGTGCCAGCAGAAGGGCAGGGCCTAATGAAAAACTGTTTTTT. Translation: CASRRAGPNEKLFF. Complete variable domain (other parts from reference TRBV7-9 and TRBJ1-4): DTGVSQNPRHKITKRGQNVTFRCDPISEHNRLYWYRQTLGQGPEFLTYFQNEAQLEKSRLLSDRFSAERPKGSFSTLEIQRTEQGDSAMYLCASRRAGPNEKLFFGSGTQLSVL.